The next 25 T cell receptor beta chains were all read from a single sample in a study of T cells in Graves' hyperthyroidism and ophthalmopathy. The TCR beta CDR3 regions underwent amplification using RNA transcripts as the source. During a first-round RT-PCR of the TCR CDR3, the HTBI primer set was used. Using its own MiXCR run on the multiplex PCR reads, TCRdb lists one record per CDR3 protein. The table records hundreds of thousands of distinct CDR3 sequences, roughly 20% of them present only once. Sequencing was performed on blood. All receptors derive from a man aged 30-40 years with Graves' ophthalmopathy.

This clonotype was found a few times. The chain is built from TRBV20-1 and TRBJ2-1, with a weak D call TRBD2 (6 bases). Germline assignment: CDR1 DFQATT and CDR2 SNEGSKA (reference sequence). With 7 bases removed from V and 6 bases from J, the gap between germline ends came to 13 bases. This CDR3 has 12 amino acids. The CDR3 DNA is TGCAGTGGGTGGCAGCGGGTCAATGAGCAGTTCTTC. Protein product: CSGWQRVNEQFF.

Only a few counts were recorded for this clonotype. The rearrangement uses TRBV14 and TRBJ2-1; D uncertain. The CDR3 has 15 residues. Trimming stripped 2 bases from V and 0 bases from J, with 8 bases between. In germline, CDR1 is SGHDN, CDR2 FVKESK. Here the CDR3 reads CASSQFQSSYNEQFF. DNA for the CDR3: TGTGCCAGCAGCCAATTCCAGAGCTCCTACAATGAGCAGTTCTTC.

Only a few counts were recorded for this clonotype. V gene TRBV6-5 combines with J gene TRBJ1-5; 8 positions match TRBD1. V dropped 2 bases and J dropped 5; count of bases not matched to a gene: 5. From germline, CDR1 is MNHEY and CDR2 SVGAGI. The CDR3 has 15 amino acids. CDR3 region: CASSYLTGVDQPQHF. The CDR3 DNA reads as TGTGCCAGCAGTTACCTGACAGGGGTCGATCAGCCCCAGCATTTT.

The gene calls are TRBV20-1 and TRBJ2-1; TRBD2 agrees at 10 bases. J gave up 8 bases and V 6 bases, and 13 bases lay outside the gene matches. This CDR3 region has 15 residues. From germline, CDR1 is DFQATT and CDR2 SNEGSKA (reference sequence). CDR3 bases: TGCAGTGCCCCTCTAGCGGGAGTCCCTCGGCATGAGCAGTTCTTC. The encoded protein is CSAPLAGVPRHEQFF.

The gene calls are TRBV27 and TRBJ1-6; tentatively, D is TRBD1 (5 bases). The CDR3 loop spans 17 amino acids. Per germline, CDR1 MNHEY and CDR2 SMNVEV (reference sequence). V lost 2 bases, J lost 8 bases, and 19 bases lay in between. CDR3 nucleotides: TGTGCCAGCAGTTTAGAGTTTCCTCGGCAGGGATATTCACCCCTCCACTTT. Translation: CASSLEFPRQGYSPLHF.

This clonotype was counted only a few times. The rearrangement links TRBV24-1 to TRBJ2-3, with 7 bases that match TRBD2. Looked up from germline, CDR1 is KGHDR and CDR2 is SFDVKD. The CDR3 has 16 amino acids. Trimming cost V 0 bases and J 3 bases; bases outside gene matches: 5. The CDR3 DNA reads as TGTGCCACCAGTGATTTGCTGGCGGGAGTTACAGATACGCAGTATTTT. Translated: CATSDLLAGVTDTQYF.

This clonotype has a handful of counts. The chain uses TRBV10-3 and TRBJ1-4; D is ambiguous. Trimming pared 4 bases from V and 5 bases from J, leaving 5 bases between. CDR1 and CDR2 (germline): ENHRY, SYGVKD. CDR3 length equals 12 residues. CDR3 in amino acids: CAISGGNEKLFF. The CDR3 DNA sequence: TGTGCCATCAGTGGAGGGAATGAAAAACTGTTTTTT.

The rearrangement joins TRBV2 to TRBJ2-7; D not resolved. CDR1 SNHLY and CDR2 FYNNEI come from the germline V gene. The CDR3 contains 14 residues. V was trimmed by 4 bases and J by 0 bases, leaving 10 bases between them. The CDR3 loop is CASSGGELSYEQYF. In nucleotides, the CDR3 is TGTGCCAGCAGTGGCGGCGAACTCTCCTACGAGCAGTACTTC.

This clonotype has at least ten counts. The J gene is TRBJ1-1, the V gene TRBV6-1, with TRBD1 matching 8 bases. Germline lookup yields CDR1 MNHNS and CDR2 SASEGT. This CDR3 has 18 residues. V shed 3 bases, J shed 0 bases, and the junction held 12 bases outside the gene matches. CDR3 nucleotides: TGTGCCAGCAGTGATCCCTACAGGGGGTCTCCCCTGAACACTGAAGCTTTCTTT. Amino acids: CASSDPYRGSPLNTEAFF.

On this clonotype itself: This clone may be a read error of a much larger clone one base away. The J gene is TRBJ1-2, the V gene TRBV28; 7 nucleotides line up with TRBD1. Germline CDR1 and CDR2: MDHEN and SYDVKM. V shed 1 base, J shed 7 bases, and the junction held 9 bases outside the gene matches. The CDR3 covers 15 residues. This chain's CDR3 is CASSLLTTGLGGYTF. The CDR3 bases are TGTGCCAGCAGTTTATTGACGACAGGGTTGGGTGGCTACACCTTC.

This chain uses TRBV7-9 with TRBJ1-3; D gene ambiguous. Trimming stripped 6 bases from V and 4 bases from J, with 19 bases between. Germline V gives CDR1 SEHNR, CDR2 FQNEAQ (reference sequence). CDR3 size: 16 residues. The CDR3, as DNA: TGTGCCAGCAGTTCGACCCTCACACAGACAGGAAACACCATATATTTT. This codes for CASSSTLTQTGNTIYF.

This clonotype was recorded many times. In nucleotides, the CDR3 is TGTGCCAGCAGTCGAGGGTCCGATCTCTCCTACGAGCAGTACTTC. It translates to CASSRGSDLSYEQYF. The chain links TRBV2 to TRBJ2-7, with D possibly being TRBD2 (5 bases). V shed 5 bases and J shed 0 bases, with 14 bases lying between them. The germline V gene has CDR1 SNHLY and CDR2 FYNNEI. The CDR3 is 15 residues long. Variable domain in full (rest from reference TRBV2 and TRBJ2-7): EPEVTQTPSHQVTQMGQEVILRCVPISNHLYFYWYRQILGQKVEFLVSFYNNEISEKSEIFDDQFSVERPDGSNFTLKIRSTKLEDSAMYFCASSRGSDLSYEQYFGPGTRLTVT.

This chain joins TRBV20-1 and TRBJ2-2, with 12 bases aligning to TRBD1. The CDR3 runs 15 residues. Germline lookup yields CDR1 DFQATT and CDR2 SNEGSKA (reference sequence). Trimming cost V 1 base and J 6 bases; bases outside gene matches: 3. The CDR3 sequence is CSARGGQGASGELFF. CDR3 sequence (DNA): TGCAGTGCTAGAGGGGGACAGGGGGCCTCCGGGGAGCTGTTTTTT.

This clonotype was observed once. The CDR3 region has the DNA TGCGCCAGCAGCTCGGGGACAGTCACTTTGAACACTGAAGCTTTCTTT. Its translation is CASSSGTVTLNTEAFF. This chain links TRBV5-1 with TRBJ1-1; 7 bases are a match to TRBD1. Trimming cost V 3 bases and J 0 bases; bases outside gene matches: 8. The CDR3 extends over 16 amino acids. Germline CDR1 is SGHRS and CDR2 is YFSETQ.

This clonotype was recorded at least ten times. One end of the junction varies from germline; a read error may be responsible. The V and J genes are TRBV5-1 and TRBJ2-2; TRBD1 matches 7 bases. The germline V gene encodes CDR1 SGHRS and CDR2 YFSETQ. CDR3 length equals 15 residues. For the CDR3, the DNA is TGTGCCAGCAGTTTGGGACAGACGAACACCGGGGAGCTGTTTTTT. This sequence encodes CASSLGQTNTGELFF.

This clonotype has a handful of counts. V usage is TRBV5-1 and J usage is TRBJ2-7, with TRBD1 as a possible D gene (6 bases). V was shortened by 0 bases and J by 5 bases, with 9 bases between the two germline ends. CDR3 length: 13 amino acids. Germline V gene lookup returns CDR1 SGHRS and CDR2 YFSETQ. CDR3 residues: CASSLVTGNEQYF. CDR3 bases: TGCGCCAGCAGCTTGGTTACAGGGAACGAGCAGTACTTC.

This clonotype occurred a few times. With a much larger clone just one base away, this may be a read error. The rearrangement uses TRBV28 and TRBJ1-1; no definite D call. The CDR3 consists of 11 residues. Between the trimmed V and J ends, which lost 6 bases and 1 base, there was a span of 3 bases. Germline lookup yields CDR1 MDHEN and CDR2 SYDVKM. The CDR3 reads CASRTNTEAFF. The CDR3 DNA sequence: TGTGCCAGCAGGACGAACACTGAAGCTTTCTTT.

To note about this clonotype: A clone one base away is much larger, so this may be a read error. This sequence joins TRBV30 and TRBJ1-1; the D gene is possibly TRBD1 (5 bases). This CDR3 comprises 14 residues. CDR1 is GTSNPN, CDR2 SVGIG, per germline (reference sequence). V dropped 5 bases and J dropped 3 bases, with 16 bases sitting between them. The DNA of the CDR3 is TGTGCCTGGGGGCTCGACAGTCAGGACACTGAAGCTTTCTTT. It translates to CAWGLDSQDTEAFF.

The chain recombines TRBV5-6 with TRBJ2-4; D unresolved. The V end lost 5 bases, the J end lost 1 base, and 13 bases lay between the germline ends. The CDR3 extends over 15 amino acids. Germline V gene data show CDR1 as SGHDT and CDR2 as YYEEEE. The CDR3 sequence: CASRRALQAKNIQYF. In nucleotides, the CDR3 is TGTGCCAGCAGGCGCGCTCTACAGGCCAAAAACATTCAGTACTTC.

This clonotype was found a few times. The chain carries TRBV10-1 and TRBJ2-5, with 9 bases matching TRBD1. The CDR3 has 13 amino acids. Germline V CDR1 and CDR2: WNHNN, SYGVQD (reference sequence). J was trimmed by 6 bases and V by 5 bases; bases with no gene match: 4. CDR3 residues: CASSYGQGKTQYF. CDR3 nucleotide sequence: TGCGCCAGCAGTTACGGACAGGGGAAGACCCAGTACTTC.

The CDR3 sequence: CATSDLTGGADTQYF. CDR3 DNA sequence: TGTGCCACCAGTGATTTGACTGGGGGGGCGGATACGCAGTATTTT. The chain recombines TRBV24-1 with TRBJ2-3, with D tentatively TRBD2 (7 bases). The CDR3 length is 15 residues. With 0 bases removed from V and 6 bases from J, the gap between germline ends came to 12 bases. Germline lookup yields CDR1 KGHDR and CDR2 SFDVKD.

Only a few counts were recorded for this clonotype. This sequence joins TRBV7-9 and TRBJ2-7; D not certain. The CDR3 runs to 15 residues. The V end was cut by 3 bases, the J end by 3 bases, with 15 bases between. Germline values: CDR1 SEHNR, CDR2 FQNEAQ (reference sequence). CDR3 nucleotide sequence: TGTGCCAGCAGCTTCTCGGCCGGCCAGCGCTACGAGCAGTACTTC. Translating it yields CASSFSAGQRYEQYF.

This clonotype was observed a handful of times. The V and J genes are TRBV9 and TRBJ1-4; 8 bases are a match to TRBD1. J gave up 5 bases and V 3 bases, and 6 bases lay outside the gene matches. CDR1 is SGDLS and CDR2 is YYNGEE in the germline V gene. This CDR3 is built from 15 residues. The CDR3 region has the DNA TGTGCCAGCAGCGGATACAGGGGGGCGAATGAAAAACTGTTTTTT. Its translation: CASSGYRGANEKLFF.

There are a few counts of this clonotype. The gene calls are TRBV20-1 and TRBJ2-3, with 7 bases that match TRBD1. Unmatched junction bases numbered 8, after V lost 3 bases and J lost 2 bases. CDR3 length equals 15 residues. CDR1 is DFQATT and CDR2 is SNEGSKA in the germline V gene (reference sequence). The CDR3 DNA reads TGCAGTGCTAGTTACAGGGGCTCGGACACAGATACGCAGTATTTT. Its translation: CSASYRGSDTDTQYF.

This clonotype was found a few times. The chain employs TRBV19 and TRBJ2-7, with 11 bases fitting TRBD2. Germline trimming cut 4 bases from V and 5 bases from J; bases unmatched to any gene: 4. The V gene's germline CDR1 is LNHDA and CDR2 SQIVND (reference sequence). The CDR3 is 14 residues long. In DNA, the CDR3 is TGTGCCAGTAGTACGGGACTAGCGGTCGACGAGCAGTACTTC. Protein sequence: CASSTGLAVDEQYF.